This TCR beta chain appears in the sequencing data of a study of cytomegalovirus exposure and HLA in healthy donors. General study findings and limits: Rarity held for most TCR sequences, but there were some public TCRs that occurred in many donors. HLA-A and HLA-B allele assignments for most subjects were reportedly predicted accurately using TCR beta sequences. Cytomegalovirus status was reportedly diagnosed by the classifier with high specificity and sensitivity.

Use of 60 Vbeta and 13 Jbeta primers characterized the PCR. Libraries were prepared by immunoSEQ multiplex PCR; TCRdb keeps only in-frame clonotypes and omits some of them. The profile shows some 170,000 clones, 60% to 80% of them singletons. The CDR3 is 14 amino acids. Germline-derived CDR1 and CDR2 are SGHTA and FQGTGA. V gave up 2 bases and J gave up 5 bases, with 12 bases separating them. With regard to this clone: The antigen remains unidentified.

This TCR was recovered from a man aged 35 to 55 in good health and CMV-seropositive. The specimen was PBMCs. The rearrangement links TRBV7-3 to TRBJ1-1; D may be TRBD1 (6 bases). The CDR3 loop reads CASSLSGGQTEAFF. DNA for the CDR3: TGTGCCAGCAGCTTATCGGGGGGGCAGACTGAAGCTTTCTTT.